This TCR beta chain originates from a study of T cell responses to AZD1222 COVID-19 vaccine. The wider study: Doses given second, at about 4 or about 12 weeks, were pooled.

Note on this clone: Its antigen is undetermined.

Points from the study as a whole: CD4 TCRs linked to vaccination spanned spike, dominating at 160-218 and 743-854. Nearly half of unique spike-specific TCRs reportedly avoided B.1.351 and B.1.1.7 mutated regions. Only a handful of AZD1222 recipients, more than five in all, had baseline seropositivity.

Here immunoSEQ multiplex PCR was the method, and the copy in TCRdb shows in-frame clones only, minus some. The table includes 150,000 to 200,000 clones, about 90% detected once. Per the germline V gene, CDR1 is KGHSH and CDR2 is LQKENI. With 3 bases clipped from V and 8 bases from J, the junction kept 12 bases outside the gene matches. CDR3 length: 16 residues. The source of this sequence is an adult in good health. The chain recombines TRBV18 with TRBJ1-4; 7 bases agree with TRBD1. The source was peripheral blood, collected on day 0 of AZD1222 vaccination. The CDR3 DNA sequence: TGTGCCAGCTCACCCGTTGTGAGACAGGGTAGCGAAAAACTGTTTTTT. Encoded protein: CASSPVVRQGSEKLFF.